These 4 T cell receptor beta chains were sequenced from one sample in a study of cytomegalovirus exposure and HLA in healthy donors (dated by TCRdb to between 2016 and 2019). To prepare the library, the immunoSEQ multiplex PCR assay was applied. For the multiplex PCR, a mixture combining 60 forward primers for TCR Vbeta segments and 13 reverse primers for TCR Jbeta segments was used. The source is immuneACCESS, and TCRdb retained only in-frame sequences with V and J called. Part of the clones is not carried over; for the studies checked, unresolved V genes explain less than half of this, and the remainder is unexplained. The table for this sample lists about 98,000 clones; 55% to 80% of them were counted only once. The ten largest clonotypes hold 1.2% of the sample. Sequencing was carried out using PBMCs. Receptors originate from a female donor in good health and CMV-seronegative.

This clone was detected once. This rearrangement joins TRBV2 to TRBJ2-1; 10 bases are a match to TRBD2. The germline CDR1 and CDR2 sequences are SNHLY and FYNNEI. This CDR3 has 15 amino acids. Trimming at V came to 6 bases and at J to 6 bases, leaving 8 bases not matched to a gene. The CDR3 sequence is CASRESGRATNEQFF. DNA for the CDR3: TGTGCCAGCAGGGAGAGCGGGAGGGCAACCAATGAGCAGTTCTTC.

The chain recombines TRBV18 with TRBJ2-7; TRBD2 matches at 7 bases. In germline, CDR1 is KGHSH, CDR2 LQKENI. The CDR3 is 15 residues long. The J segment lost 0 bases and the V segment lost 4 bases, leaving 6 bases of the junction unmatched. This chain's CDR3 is CASSLGEGGSYEQYF. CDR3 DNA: TGTGCCAGCTCACTGGGGGAGGGAGGCTCCTACGAGCAGTACTTC. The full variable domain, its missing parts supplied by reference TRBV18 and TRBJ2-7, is NAGVMQNPRHLVRRRGQEARLRCSPMKGHSHVYWYRQLPEEGLKFMVYLQKENIIDESGMPKERFSAEFPKEGPSILRIQQVVRGDSAAYFCASSLGEGGSYEQYFGPGTRLTVT.

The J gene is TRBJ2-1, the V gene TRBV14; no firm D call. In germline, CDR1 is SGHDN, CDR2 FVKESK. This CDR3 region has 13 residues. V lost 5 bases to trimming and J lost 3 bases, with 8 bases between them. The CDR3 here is CASSAVHYNEQFF. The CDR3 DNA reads TGTGCCAGCAGCGCCGTACACTACAATGAGCAGTTCTTC.

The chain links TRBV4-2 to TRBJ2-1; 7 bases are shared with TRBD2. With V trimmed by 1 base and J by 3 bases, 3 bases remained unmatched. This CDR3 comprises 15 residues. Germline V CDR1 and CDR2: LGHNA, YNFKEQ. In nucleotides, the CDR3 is TGTGCCAGCAGCCAAGTCGGACTAGTCTACAATGAGCAGTTCTTC. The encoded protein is CASSQVGLVYNEQFF.